Following are 30 T cell receptor beta chains from one sample sequenced in a study of blood T cell repertoires in COVID-19. Sequencing used immunoSEQ multiplex PCR; TCRdb keeps in-frame clones, though not all of them. The table includes over 65,000 clones, roughly 80% detected once. The sequenced sample consisted of peripheral blood. The receptors here all came from a woman aged 40 to 50 with active or convalescent COVID-19.

The V gene is TRBV10-3, the J gene TRBJ2-2; 7 bases are shared with TRBD2. CDR3 length: 14 amino acids. The germline gives CDR1 ENHRY, CDR2 SYGVKD. V lost 2 bases to trimming and J lost 3 bases; unmatched junction nucleotides: 0. The CDR3 spells CAISEAGDTGELFF. DNA for the CDR3: TGTGCCATCAGTGAGGCGGGGGACACCGGGGAGCTGTTTTTT.

The chain combines TRBV11-1 with TRBJ1-2; maybe TRBD1 (6 bases). Trimming took 5 bases from V and 13 from J, leaving 20 bases between them. The length of the CDR3 is 13 residues. Germline V lookup: CDR1 SGHAT, CDR2 FQDESV (reference sequence). The CDR3 DNA sequence: TGTGCCAGCAGCCTCGACCGGGACACCGGCCCCACCTTC. It translates to CASSLDRDTGPTF.

The chain is built from TRBV28 and TRBJ1-1; 8 nucleotides match TRBD1. The CDR3 has 15 amino acids. Trimming took 2 bases from V and 2 from J; bases not matched to a gene: 4. CDR1 MDHEN and CDR2 SYDVKM come from the germline V gene. CDR3 sequence reads: CASSLTGQVNTEAFF. CDR3 sequence (DNA): TGTGCCAGCAGTTTAACGGGACAGGTAAACACTGAAGCTTTCTTT.

This clone was detected ten times or more. This chain joins TRBV5-1 and TRBJ1-4, with D tentatively TRBD1 (6 bases). V was shortened by 0 bases and J by 0 bases, with 9 bases between the two germline ends. Germline loops: CDR1 SGHRS, CDR2 YFSETQ. The CDR3 consists of 16 residues. CDR3 sequence (DNA): TGCGCCAGCAGCTTGGGTCGGACAGCAACTAATGAAAAACTGTTTTTT. As protein: CASSLGRTATNEKLFF. Filled out from reference TRBV5-1 and TRBJ1-4, the complete variable domain reads KAGVTQTPRYLIKTRGQQVTLSCSPISGHRSVSWYQQTPGQGLQFLFEYFSETQRNKGNFPGRFSGRQFSNSRSEMNVSTLELGDSALYLCASSLGRTATNEKLFFGSGTQLSVL.

DNA of the CDR3: TGTGCCAGCAGTCGGACAGGGGGCAATGAAAAACTGTTTTTT. Residues: CASSRTGGNEKLFF. The chain couples TRBV6-5 to TRBJ1-4, with TRBD1 matching 11 bases. J was trimmed by 5 bases and V by 5 bases; bases with no gene match: 1. CDR3 length: 14 residues. From germline, CDR1 is MNHEY and CDR2 SVGAGI.

V gene TRBV4-3 combines with J gene TRBJ2-3; the match to TRBD1 covers 9 bases. CDR3 length: 16 amino acids. The V gene end was trimmed by 3 bases and the J gene end by 3 bases; junction bases not matched to a gene: 7. Germline CDR1 is LGHNA and CDR2 is YSLEER. The CDR3 region is CASSQETGGATDTQYF. The CDR3, as DNA: TGCGCCAGCAGCCAGGAAACAGGGGGCGCGACAGATACGCAGTATTTT.

The J gene is TRBJ1-6, the V gene TRBV28; D is possibly TRBD1 (5 bases). The CDR3 totals 14 residues. Trimming cost V 4 bases and J 6 bases, with 10 bases left between them. Germline CDR1 and CDR2: MDHEN and SYDVKM. In nucleotides, the CDR3 is TGTGCCAGCAGTTGGACATCCCCTAATTCACCCCTCCACTTT. Its protein is CASSWTSPNSPLHF.

The rearrangement joins TRBV7-2 to TRBJ1-5, with D uncertain. This CDR3 spans 16 amino acids. CDR1 is SGHTA, CDR2 FQGNSA, per germline. V was shortened by 0 bases and J by 0 bases, with 9 bases between the two germline ends. The CDR3 here is CASSLAGRLSNQPQHF. As DNA, the CDR3 is TGTGCCAGCAGCTTAGCGGGTAGACTTAGCAATCAGCCCCAGCATTTT.

The J gene is TRBJ2-1, the V gene TRBV6-5; 7 bases line up with TRBD2. This CDR3 has 12 residues. J lost 9 bases, V lost 7 bases, and 6 bases had no gene match. The germline V gene encodes CDR1 MNHEY and CDR2 SVGAGI. As DNA, the CDR3 is TGTGCCAGCATGGTGACTAGCAGTGAGCAGTTCTTC. Translating gives CASMVTSSEQFF.

The rearrangement joins TRBV10-3 to TRBJ1-5; 9 positions agree with TRBD1. The CDR3 is made up of 15 amino acids. In germline, CDR1 is ENHRY, CDR2 SYGVKD. V shed 8 bases and J 2 bases; nucleotides not matched to a gene: 7. The DNA for the CDR3 is TGTGCCATCGGGGTACAGGGGGCAGGCAATCAGCCCCAGCATTTT. Translating it yields CAIGVQGAGNQPQHF.

The chain uses TRBV19 and TRBJ1-4; tentatively, D is TRBD1 (5 bases). Trimming removed 5 bases from V and 5 bases from J, with 9 bases in between. In germline, CDR1 is LNHDA, CDR2 SQIVND (reference sequence). The CDR3 totals 13 residues. CDR3 nucleotides: TGTGCCAGTAGTGTCAACAGGAATGAAAAACTGTTTTTT. This sequence encodes CASSVNRNEKLFF. The variable domain in full, with the rest retrieved from reference TRBV19 and TRBJ1-4, is DGGITQSPKYLFRKEGQNVTLSCEQNLNHDAMYWYRQDPGQGLRLIYYSQIVNDFQKGDIAEGYSVSREKKESFPLTVTSAQKNPTAFYLCASSVNRNEKLFFGSGTQLSVL.

The genes are TRBV19 and TRBJ1-5; D is undetermined. V was cut by 6 bases and J by 0 bases, with 24 bases left in between. CDR1 is LNHDA and CDR2 is SQIVND in the germline V gene (reference sequence). The CDR3 is made up of 19 amino acids. The DNA of the CDR3 is TGTGCCAGTAGACGAGAGCCAAAAATAAGTTCCCTTAGCAATCAGCCCCAGCATTTT. This encodes CASRREPKISSLSNQPQHF. Full variable domain (outside the CDR3, taken from reference TRBV19 and TRBJ1-5): DGGITQSPKYLFRKEGQNVTLSCEQNLNHDAMYWYRQDPGQGLRLIYYSQIVNDFQKGDIAEGYSVSREKKESFPLTVTSAQKNPTAFYLCASRREPKISSLSNQPQHFGDGTRLSIL.

The CDR3 reads CASSYRGGPKTQYF. CDR3 DNA: TGTGCCAGCAGTTACAGGGGGGGCCCAAAGACCCAGTACTTC. The V and J genes are TRBV28 and TRBJ2-5, with D maybe TRBD1 (8 bases). The CDR3 is made up of 14 amino acids. Trimming pared 4 bases from V and 6 bases from J, leaving 15 bases between. The germline gives CDR1 MDHEN, CDR2 SYDVKM.

This rearrangement joins TRBV10-3 to TRBJ1-1; 8 bases fit TRBD1. The CDR3 consists of 14 residues. Germline values: CDR1 ENHRY, CDR2 SYGVKD. Unmatched junction bases numbered 7, after V lost 10 bases and J lost 0 bases. The CDR3 sequence is CATRRQGMNTEAFF. The DNA of the CDR3 is TGTGCCACCCGACGACAGGGGATGAACACTGAAGCTTTCTTT.

This clone was recorded a few times. The V and J genes are TRBV6-2 or TRBV6-3 and TRBJ2-2; no definite D call. The CDR3 runs 13 residues. In germline, CDR1 is MNHEY, CDR2 SVGEGT. Trimming shortened V by 2 bases and J by 5 bases, and 6 bases separated the two germline ends. DNA for the CDR3: TGTGCCAGCAGTTACGGGCCTACCGGGGAGCTGTTTTTT. It encodes CASSYGPTGELFF.

V usage is TRBV5-1 and J usage is TRBJ1-2; perhaps TRBD1 as D (6 bases). This CDR3 is built from 15 residues. V shed 4 bases and J shed 4 bases, with 17 bases lying between them. Germline values: CDR1 SGHRS, CDR2 YFSETQ. CDR3 sequence: CASSPGHSGAYGYTF. The CDR3 region has the DNA TGCGCCAGCAGCCCGGGACACTCCGGGGCCTATGGCTACACCTTC.

There are a few counts of this clone. The gene calls are TRBV7-8 and TRBJ1-3; TRBD1 agrees at 8 bases. Germline lookup yields CDR1 SGHVS and CDR2 FQNEAQ. J lost 4 bases, V lost 2 bases, and 22 bases had no gene match. This CDR3 comprises 21 residues. The CDR3 here is CASSLSAAMHNDRTGGNTIYF. CDR3 DNA sequence: TGTGCCAGCAGCTTAAGCGCAGCGATGCATAACGATAGGACAGGGGGAAACACCATATATTTT.

J is TRBJ2-5 and V is TRBV9; D is perhaps TRBD2 (6 bases). With 5 bases removed from V and 5 bases from J, the gap between germline ends came to 13 bases. Per the germline V gene, CDR1 is SGDLS and CDR2 is YYNGEE. The CDR3 spans 13 residues. The CDR3 sequence: CASRPSGVETQYF. The CDR3, as DNA: TGTGCCAGCAGACCTTCGGGGGTGGAGACCCAGTACTTC.

This chain uses TRBV12-3 or TRBV12-4 with TRBJ1-1; perhaps TRBD1 as D (5 bases). This CDR3 has 11 residues. V was clipped by 6 bases and J by 8 bases, with 10 bases between them. For the CDR3, the DNA is TGTGCCAGCAGGGGGGGAGGCGAAGCTTTCTTT. This encodes CASRGGGEAFF.

The V gene is TRBV13, the J gene TRBJ2-1; 11 bases are shared with TRBD2. CDR1 and CDR2 from the germline V gene are PRHDT and FYEKMQ (reference sequence). This CDR3 region has 15 residues. J gave up 6 bases and V 1 base, and 2 bases lay outside the gene matches. CDR3 sequence: CASSLETSGVNEQFF. The CDR3 DNA reads TGTGCCAGCAGCTTAGAGACTAGCGGGGTCAATGAGCAGTTCTTC.

This clone has a handful of counts. This chain connects TRBV6-2 or TRBV6-3 to TRBJ2-7; 9 bases are a match to TRBD1. Per germline, CDR1 MNHEY and CDR2 SVGEGT. The CDR3 runs to 19 residues. The ends lost 0 bases at V and 0 bases at J; junction bases unmatched: 12. CDR3 nucleotides: TGTGCCAGCAGTTACTCGATAGGGACAGGGAAGTCGGACTCCTACGAGCAGTACTTC. This encodes CASSYSIGTGKSDSYEQYF.

This clone appeared a few times. The chain employs TRBV28 and TRBJ2-7; maybe TRBD1 (6 bases). Looked up from germline, CDR1 is MDHEN and CDR2 is SYDVKM. The ends were cut back, 6 bases at V and 7 bases at J, with 13 bases in the middle. The length of the CDR3 is 12 residues. The CDR3 coding sequence is TGTGCCAGCAGATCAACAGGGAAAGAGCAGTACTTC. Translated, it gives CASRSTGKEQYF.

The rearrangement joins TRBV28 to TRBJ2-5; TRBD2 might be the D (5 bases). This CDR3 has 19 amino acids. V dropped 6 bases and J dropped 5 bases, with 31 bases sitting between them. Germline CDR1 MDHEN, CDR2 SYDVKM. CDR3 nucleotide sequence: TGTGCCAGCAGACAGATATCTCCCGGGGAGCGTTGTTTGGGGGAGACCCAGTACTTC. Translation gives CASRQISPGERCLGETQYF.

The table lists this clone with a few counts. This sequence joins TRBV9 and TRBJ2-2, with D maybe TRBD1 (5 bases). The ends were cut back, 3 bases at V and 6 bases at J, with 18 bases in the middle. The germline V gene encodes CDR1 SGDLS and CDR2 YYNGEE. This CDR3 contains 16 residues. In DNA, the CDR3 is TGTGCCAGCAGCGCCGGTGGGGCTGTCGTCGCCGGGGAGCTGTTTTTT. This gives the protein CASSAGGAVVAGELFF.

The V gene is TRBV3-1 (or the pseudogene TRBV3-2), the J gene TRBJ2-7; 8 bases map to TRBD1. CDR1 is LGHDT, CDR2 YNNKEL, per germline (reference sequence). This CDR3 comprises 18 residues. J gave up 7 bases and V 0 bases, and 17 bases lay outside the gene matches. The CDR3 region has the DNA TGTGCCAGCAGCCAAGATTGTCGGGCGGGGACAGGCTTGGGGGAGCAGTACTTC. It yields the protein CASSQDCRAGTGLGEQYF.

The V call is TRBV28, the J call TRBJ1-1; D might be TRBD1 (6 bases). V lost 6 bases and J lost 8, with 16 bases in between. Looked up from germline, CDR1 is MDHEN and CDR2 is SYDVKM. The CDR3 is made up of 13 amino acids. CDR3 nucleotides: TGTGCCAGCAGAGCCACAGGGTTGCCCGAAGCTTTCTTT. Translating it yields CASRATGLPEAFF. The entire variable domain, with the rest obtained from reference TRBV28 and TRBJ1-1, is as follows: DVKVTQSSRYLVKRTGEKVFLECVQDMDHENMFWYRQDPGLGLRLIYFSYDVKMKEKGDIPEGYSVSREKKERFSLILESASTNQTSMYLCASRATGLPEAFFGQGTRLTVV.

The chain carries TRBV7-9 and TRBJ1-4, with TRBD1 identical over 8 bases. The CDR3 runs 15 residues. CDR1 is SEHNR, CDR2 FQNEAQ, per germline (reference sequence). J was trimmed by 0 bases and V by 5 bases; bases with no gene match: 2. The CDR3 DNA reads as TGTGCCAGCAGCCCGGGACAGGCAACTAATGAAAAACTGTTTTTT. Protein: CASSPGQATNEKLFF.

This sequence joins TRBV11-3 and TRBJ1-5; maybe TRBD1 (6 bases). This CDR3 is built from 13 residues. Germline-derived CDR1 and CDR2 are SGHNT and YENEEA. The V gene lost 5 bases and the J gene lost 1 base, with 6 bases spanning the gap. The CDR3 DNA sequence: TGTGCCAGCAGCCAGGGGAGCAATCAGCCCCAGCATTTT. This sequence encodes CASSQGSNQPQHF.

V is TRBV4-1 and J is TRBJ2-2; a weak D match, TRBD2 (5 bases). Germline loops: CDR1 MGHRA, CDR2 YSYEKL. V gave up 0 bases and J gave up 10 bases, with 15 bases separating them. This CDR3 is 15 amino acids long. The CDR3 loop is CASSQEDYPREELFF. CDR3 DNA: TGCGCCAGCAGCCAAGAAGACTACCCTAGGGAGGAGCTGTTTTTT.

The CDR3 here is CASSQDPDSLIKLFF. In nucleotides, the CDR3 is TGTGCCAGCAGCCAAGATCCGGACAGCCTGATAAAACTGTTTTTT. The genes are TRBV3-1 (or the pseudogene TRBV3-2) and TRBJ1-4, with a possible D match to TRBD1 (6 bases). The CDR3 covers 15 residues. From germline, CDR1 is LGHDT and CDR2 YNNKEL (reference sequence). Trimming removed 0 bases from V and 10 bases from J, with 15 bases in between.